Each of the 4 T cell receptor beta chains below was sequenced from the same sample in a study of T cells in Graves' hyperthyroidism and ophthalmopathy. Amplified regions were TCR beta CDR3 sequences from RNA transcripts. Primed by the HTBI set, a first-round RT-PCR was run on the TCR CDR3. Using its own MiXCR run on the multiplex PCR reads, TCRdb lists one record per CDR3 protein. In the table there are more than 600,000 distinct CDR3 sequences, about a sixth of which are singletons. Sequenced material: blood. These TCRs come from a man aged 18 to 29 with Graves' hyperthyroidism.

This chain uses TRBV19 with TRBJ2-2; D gene ambiguous. CDR3 size: 16 residues. CDR1 and CDR2 (germline): LNHDA, SQIVND (reference sequence). V dropped 4 bases and J dropped 0 bases, with 12 bases sitting between them. CDR3 residues: CASSSTYGPNTGELFF. CDR3 sequence (DNA): TGTGCCAGTAGTAGCACATACGGGCCGAACACCGGGGAGCTGTTTTTT.

The rearrangement links TRBV10-3 to TRBJ1-5, with 9 bases identical to TRBD1. The CDR3 is 18 amino acids. Looked up from germline, CDR1 is ENHRY and CDR2 is SYGVKD. V lost 0 bases and J lost 1; bases outside the gene matches: 7. The CDR3 sequence: CAISESGQGLVSNQPQHF. As DNA, the CDR3 is TGTGCCATCAGTGAGTCTGGACAGGGGCTTGTCAGCAATCAGCCCCAGCATTTT.

This clonotype was counted between two and nine times. The chain recombines TRBV2 with TRBJ2-3; D call uncertain. The V end was cut by 6 bases, the J end by 0 bases, with 22 bases between. This CDR3 spans 18 amino acids. CDR1 is SNHLY, CDR2 FYNNEI, per germline. In DNA form, the CDR3 reads TGTGCCAGCAGCGCCATATTTGGTGACGGAACTAGCACAGATACGCAGTATTTT. The encoded protein is CASSAIFGDGTSTDTQYF.

This clonotype was seen repeatedly, ten times or more. V is TRBV7-8 and J is TRBJ2-7; tentative D call: TRBD1 (6 bases). The CDR3 is made up of 13 amino acids. V lost 6 bases, J lost 2 bases, and 11 bases lay in between. Germline assignment: CDR1 SGHVS and CDR2 FQNEAQ. CDR3 sequence (DNA): TGTGCCAGCAGTCGGACAGTAGCCTACGAGCAGTACTTC. This codes for CASSRTVAYEQYF.